Following are 8 T cell receptor beta chains from one sample sequenced in a study of CD8+CD57+ T cells in acquired aplastic anemia. Patients picked for sequencing had shown CD8+CD57+ cell expansion detected by flow cytometry. Both TCR beta VDJ combination and CDR3 sequence profiling were carried out. Genomic DNA was the template for this profiling. MiXCR, applied by TCRdb to the reads, yields one record per CDR3 protein. Here the sample spans a few hundred thousand distinct CDR3 sequences, approximately 82% being singletons. Sequenced sample: sorted CD4+, CD8+, or CD8+CD57+ T cells (not recorded which) from PBMCs. These receptors originate from a human donor with aplastic anemia.

Concerning this clonotype itself: The conserved phenylalanine or tryptophan normally closing the CDR3 is absent here, so this likely arose from a read error. No DNA is shown, since the ends of the CDR3 on it are uncertain; the CDR3 is the one TCRdb lists. V is TRBV2 and J is TRBJ2-6; the D segment call TRBD2 is taken from the table without a DNA check. The V gene's germline CDR1 is SNHLY and CDR2 FYNNEI. The CDR3 has 16 residues if both end residues are counted. The CDR3 reads CASRVAGSDGANVGPC.

As to this clonotype: At one end the junction does not follow the germline gene, possibly because of a read error. The rearrangement joins TRBV9 to TRBJ2-1; 8 bases map to TRBD2. CDR1 and CDR2 (germline): SGDLS, YYNGEE. The CDR3 totals 16 residues. CDR3 DNA sequence: TGCGCCAGCAGCCAAGATACGACTAGCGAGAGAAAAGAGCAGTTCTTC. Protein: CASSQDTTSERKEQFF.

As regards this clonotype: This is likely a read error, given that the CDR3 carries no conserved phenylalanine or tryptophan at its end. The limits of the CDR3 on the DNA are not certain, so only TCRdb's listed CDR3 is given. The rearrangement joins TRBV7-9 to TRBJ2-3; the table's D call TRBD2 went unverified against the DNA. Germline CDR1 and CDR2: SEHNR and FQNEAQ (reference sequence). The CDR3 is 13 residues long, counting both termini. The CDR3 loop reads CASSFQRSGGNYL.

CDR3 in DNA: TGTGCCACCAGCGGCCGGAGCCTAGCCGATAAGCAGTACTTC. Its protein is CATSGRSLADKQYF. The genes are TRBV15 and TRBJ2-3, with D perhaps TRBD2 (5 bases). TRBJ2-7 explains the end of the DNA better; the J call may be wrong. There are 14 residues in the CDR3. Germline values: CDR1 LNHNV, CDR2 YYDKDF (reference sequence).

The V and J genes are TRBV7-9 and TRBJ2-1; 8 bases agree with TRBD1. The CDR3 sequence is 16 residues long. Germline V gene sequence: CDR1 SEHNR, CDR2 FQNEAQ (reference sequence). Trimming took 4 bases from V and 8 from J; bases not matched to a gene: 13. CDR3 residues: CASSSHGRGRRDEQFF. The CDR3 DNA reads as TGTGCCAGCAGCTCACACGGCAGGGGGCGCAGGGATGAGCAGTTCTTC.

This clonotype was picked up one time. The germline gene is not matched at one end of the junction; a read error may be the cause. This chain links TRBV12-3 or TRBV12-4 with TRBJ2-2; weak D call: TRBD1 (5 bases). CDR3 length: 15 residues. CDR3: CASSLVGRVTEELFF. CDR3 DNA sequence: TGTGCCAGCAGCCTCGTGGGGCGAGTCACCGAGGAGCTGTTTTTT.

CDR3 region: CSGGLAGGLIQETQYF. The CDR3, as DNA: TGCAGTGGGGGACTAGCGGGGGGGCTTATACAAGAGACCCAGTACTTC. The chain carries TRBV20-1 and TRBJ2-5; 16 bases are shared with TRBD2. This CDR3 has 16 residues. Germline values: CDR1 DFQATT, CDR2 SNEGSKA (reference sequence). Germline trimming cut 7 bases from V and 2 bases from J; bases unmatched to any gene: 7.

The chain combines TRBV9 with TRBJ1-1; the D gene is possibly TRBD1 (6 bases). Germline assignment: CDR1 SGDLS and CDR2 YYNGEE. The CDR3 covers 17 residues. Trimming took 3 bases from V and 6 from J, leaving 24 bases between them. The CDR3 DNA reads as TGTGCCAGCAGCGGGGGGGCTAGCGGAATAGATACGCCTGAAGCTTTCTTT. This translates into CASSGGASGIDTPEAFF.